Listed below are T cell receptor beta chains from one sample, sequenced in a study of shared clonotypes between healthy human individuals. Profiling relied on immunoSEQ multiplex PCR, and the TCRdb table lists in-frame clones only, not all of them. The table includes roughly 1,800,000 clones, about 95% detected once. Sequencing was carried out using naive CD8+ T cells sorted from blood. The receptors originated from a man aged 18 to 35 in good health. The CDR3 runs from the conserved cysteine through the conserved F or W. The order of the fields is V gene, D gene, clone size, J gene, CDR3 DNA, CDR3 protein. The D gene is left open where the match is weak. Size tells how often a clone was seen (once, few, many) or the class of an expanded clone, and some rows leave it out.

>TRBV6-1|-|-|TRBJ1-4
TGTGCCAGCAGTGAAACCCCGGTCTCGGGCGAAAAACTGTTTTTT
CASSETPVSGEKLFF
>TRBV5-6|-|-|TRBJ2-3
TGTGCCAGCAGCTACCGAAGGGCAGTCCAGGCTGATACGCAGTATTTT
CASSYRRAVQADTQYF
>TRBV4-3|-|-|TRBJ1-2
TGCGCCAGCAGCCAAGGATCTCTCTATGGCTACACCTTC
CASSQGSLYGYTF
>TRBV30|-|-|TRBJ1-1
TGTGCCTGGAGTGGGGATTTGGGGACTGAAGCTTTCTTT
CAWSGDLGTEAFF
>TRBV11-2|-|-|TRBJ2-7
TGTGCCAGCAGCGATAGTATACCCTACGAGCAGTACTTC
CASSDSIPYEQYF
>TRBV6-5|TRBD2|-|TRBJ2-3
TGTGCCAGCCAAGGCCTAGCGGGGGGTTGGGATACGCAGTATTTT
CASQGLAGGWDTQYF
>TRBV5-6|-|-|TRBJ2-7
TGTGCCAGCAGCCCCATTTCAGGGGCCTTCCACGAGCAGTACTTC
CASSPISGAFHEQYF
>TRBV15|-|-|TRBJ2-4
TGTGCCACCAGCCCCTGGGGACCCCTGGACATTCAGTACTTC
CATSPWGPLDIQYF
>TRBV13|-|-|TRBJ1-3
TGTGCCAGCAGCTCCGACTGGAGCTCTGGAAACACCATATATTTT
CASSSDWSSGNTIYF
>TRBV28|TRBD1|few|TRBJ2-7
TGTGCCAGCAGTAGGGACAGGCGGGAAGTCGACGAGCAGTACTTC
CASSRDRREVDEQYF
>TRBV6-5|-|-|TRBJ2-5
TGTGCCAGCAGTTACTCTCCGCGGGGCGAAGGAGAGACCCAGTACTTC
CASSYSPRGEGETQYF
>TRBV19|-|-|TRBJ1-2
TGTGCCAGCGGTGGCTACACCTTC
CASGGYTF
>TRBV27|-|-|TRBJ2-7
TGTGCCAGCAGAGGCAGCTCCTACGAGCAGTACTTC
CASRGSSYEQYF
>TRBV5-6|-|-|TRBJ1-3
TGTGCCAGCAGCTTGGCCTATATTCCAGACTCTGGAAACACCATATATTTT
CASSLAYIPDSGNTIYF
>TRBV10-3|-|-|TRBJ2-7
TGTGCCATCAGTGAGCAGGGGTTGAACGAGCAGTACTTC
CAISEQGLNEQYF
>TRBV4-2|TRBD2|once|TRBJ2-7
TGTGCCAGCAGCCTACTAGCGGGGGGCAGCTACGAGCAGTACTTC
CASSLLAGGSYEQYF
>TRBV5-6|TRBD1|-|TRBJ1-5
TGTGCCAGCAGCCCGGGACAGGACAATCAGCCCCAGCATTTT
CASSPGQDNQPQHF
>TRBV15|-|-|TRBJ1-3
TGTGCCACCAGCTATCGACGGCTCTCTGGAAACACCATATATTTT
CATSYRRLSGNTIYF
>TRBV30|TRBD1|-|TRBJ2-3
TGTGCCTGGAGTCAGGGGGCGTTTGCAGATACGCAGTATTTT
CAWSQGAFADTQYF
>TRBV27|-|-|TRBJ1-1
TGTGCCAGCAGTTTAATCGACGGTGAAGCTTTCTTT
CASSLIDGEAFF
>TRBV5-4|TRBD2|-|TRBJ2-7
TGTGCCAGCAGCCCGGGGACTAGCGGGGGGTGGGTCCACGAGCAGTACTTC
CASSPGTSGGWVHEQYF
>TRBV9|-|-|TRBJ1-2
TGTGCCAGCAGCGATTCCAGTGGCTATGGCTACACCTTC
CASSDSSGYGYTF
>TRBV28|-|-|TRBJ2-7
TGTGCCAGCAGTTTAGGGGAAGGTGAGCAGTACTTC
CASSLGEGEQYF
>TRBV15|TRBD2|-|TRBJ2-7
TGTGCCACCAGCCGAAGCAGACTAGCTGGCCCCTACGAGCAGTACTTC
CATSRSRLAGPYEQYF
>TRBV19|-|-|TRBJ2-7
TGTGCCAGTGGGGAGGACCCCTACGAGCAGTACTTC
CASGEDPYEQYF
>TRBV14|TRBD2|-|TRBJ2-2
TGTGCCAGCAGCCAACTGGCGGGGGCGAACACCGGGGAGCTGTTTTTT
CASSQLAGANTGELFF
>TRBV15|-|-|TRBJ2-7
TGTGCCACCAGCAGGGTCTGGGAAGGGGGTAGATGGGAGCAGTACTTC
CATSRVWEGGRWEQYF
>TRBV25-1|-|-|TRBJ2-2
TGTGCCAGCAGTGTACGCGACGTGGGCGACGGGGAGCTGTTTTTT
CASSVRDVGDGELFF
>TRBV27|TRBD2|-|TRBJ2-1
TGTGCCAGCAGTTTCTTTTATCTAGCGGGAGAGGGCGATGAGCAGTTCTTC
CASSFFYLAGEGDEQFF
>TRBV27|-|-|TRBJ1-2
TGTGCCAGCAGTTTAGGGACCTCCCCACTCTATGGCTACACCTTC
CASSLGTSPLYGYTF
>TRBV4-1|TRBD2|-|TRBJ2-7
TGCGCCAGCAGCCAAATCCGAGCGGGAATTTACGAGCAGTACTTC
CASSQIRAGIYEQYF
>TRBV27|TRBD1|-|TRBJ1-2
TGTGCCAGCCGCCGGGACAGGGCCTATGGCTACACCTTC
CASRRDRAYGYTF
>TRBV9|-|once|TRBJ2-7
TGTGCCAGCAGCGCCTCCTCGCAGGCTAAAGCCTACGAGCAGTACTTC
CASSASSQAKAYEQYF
>TRBV29-1|-|-|TRBJ2-7
TGCAGCGTTGGCCTAGGGGGTGGGTACGAGCAGTACTTC
CSVGLGGGYEQYF
>TRBV10-2|-|-|TRBJ2-4
TGCGCCAGCAGTGGGGGGCTAGACATTCAGTACTTC
CASSGGLDIQYF
>TRBV4-1|TRBD2|-|TRBJ2-5
TGCGCCAGCAGCCAACTAGGACTAGCGGGGGGCCTACAAGAGACCCAGTACTTC
CASSQLGLAGGLQETQYF
>TRBV4-1|-|-|TRBJ1-2
TGCGCCAGCAGCCAGGCGGGCCACTATGGCTACACCTTC
CASSQAGHYGYTF
>TRBV4-2|TRBD1|-|TRBJ2-1
TGTGCCAGCAGCCAAGACCCCCCTGACAGGGGTTACAATGAGCAGTTCTTC
CASSQDPPDRGYNEQFF
>TRBV28|TRBD1|-|TRBJ1-6
TGTGCCAGCAGTTCCCGACAGGGAAATTCACCCCTCCACTTT
CASSSRQGNSPLHF
>TRBV5-1|TRBD2|-|TRBJ2-3
TGCGCCAGCAGCTACCGGACTAGCGGGGGGGCAACAGATACGCAGTATTTT
CASSYRTSGGATDTQYF
>TRBV28|-|-|TRBJ2-7
TGTGCCAGCAGCCCTCTGTCTTACAGGGACTACGAGCAGTACTTC
CASSPLSYRDYEQYF